The rows below give T cell receptor beta chains drawn from one sample of a study of OX40 agonist ivuxolimab in advanced cancers. The data were produced by immunoSEQ multiplex PCR, yet TCRdb's version contains in-frame clones alone and is incomplete. The repertoire consists of 50,000 to 60,000 clones, with approximately 86% occurring once and the leading ten covering about an eighth. This specimen consisted of CD4+ or CD8+ T cells sorted from blood, obtained in a trial of the OX40 agonist ivuxolimab. The receptors here all came from an adult with an advanced solid tumor such as melanoma, head and neck, liver or kidney cancer. Each CDR3 is given with its conserved first and last residue. A D gene is named only where the DNA matches it firmly. A clone size is listed for some rows: how often the clone was seen (once, few, many), or a class if it is expanded.

>.|TRBV25-1|TRBJ2-3|TRBD2
CASSGSGREPDTQYF
TGTGCCAGCAGTGGTAGCGGGAGGGAGCCAGATACGCAGTATTTT
>.|TRBV5-4|TRBJ2-1|.
CASSFSVAENNEQFF
TGTGCCAGCAGCTTCTCAGTGGCGGAGAACAATGAGCAGTTCTTC
>.|TRBV2|TRBJ1-1|.
CAFTRGAKNTEAFF
TGTGCCTTCACGCGGGGGGCAAAGAACACTGAAGCTTTCTTT
>.|TRBV27|TRBJ1-5|.
CASRGTANSYQPQHF
TGTGCCAGCAGGGGAACAGCGAATTCTTATCAGCCCCAGCATTTT
>.|TRBV18|TRBJ2-3|TRBD1
CASSPQRTGPDTQYF
TGTGCCAGCTCACCCCAGAGGACAGGGCCAGATACGCAGTATTTT
>.|TRBV5-1|TRBJ2-5|.
CASSLAGSQRYF
TGCGCCAGCAGCTTGGCCGGCAGCCAACGGTACTTC
>.|TRBV7-9|TRBJ2-5|TRBD1
CASSFSGTGGWETQYF
TGTGCCAGCAGCTTTTCGGGTACAGGGGGTTGGGAGACCCAGTACTTC
>.|TRBV28|TRBJ2-1|.
CASSLSGSGYNEQFF
TGTGCCAGCAGTTTATCCGGGAGTGGGTACAATGAGCAGTTCTTC
>.|TRBV6-4|TRBJ2-7|TRBD2
CASSEEGGPSYEQYF
TGTGCCAGCAGTGAGGAGGGAGGGCCCTCCTACGAGCAGTACTTC
>.|TRBV7-2|TRBJ1-2|TRBD1
CASSLEGTGTYGYTF
TGTGCCAGCAGCTTAGAAGGGACAGGGACCTATGGCTACACCTTC
>.|TRBV6-5|TRBJ2-7|.
CASSYLRDYEQYF
TGTGCCAGCAGTTATCTTAGGGACTACGAGCAGTACTTC
>.|TRBV7-6|TRBJ1-4|TRBD1
CASSSSTGSEKLFF
TGTGCCAGCAGCTCTTCGACAGGGAGTGAAAAACTGTTTTTT
>few|TRBV27|TRBJ2-7|.
CASSPWGREIYEQYF
TGTGCCAGCAGTCCCTGGGGGCGGGAGATCTACGAGCAGTACTTC
>once|TRBV2|TRBJ2-1|.
CASSELRSNEQFF
TGTGCCAGCAGTGAATTGCGTTCCAATGAGCAGTTCTTC
>.|TRBV19|TRBJ2-3|.
CASSTYPYLRDTQYF
TGTGCCAGTAGTACCTACCCCTACCTCCGGGATACGCAGTATTTT
>.|TRBV27|TRBJ2-7|.
CATKRFVFRQGGDEQYF
TGTGCCACCAAACGTTTTGTGTTTAGGCAGGGGGGGGACGAGCAGTACTTC
>.|TRBV11-2|TRBJ1-1|.
CASSFSSNTEAFF
TGTGCCAGCAGCTTTTCCTCGAACACTGAAGCTTTCTTT
>.|TRBV7-6|TRBJ2-2|.
CAGSLQLGEAGELFF
TGTGCCGGCAGCTTACAGCTGGGAGAGGCCGGGGAGCTGTTTTTT
>.|TRBV6-1|TRBJ2-7|.
CASRVYREGSYEQYF
TGTGCCAGCAGAGTTTACAGGGAGGGTAGCTACGAGCAGTACTTC
>.|TRBV5-4|TRBJ1-2|TRBD1
CASSGGTAHYGYTF
TGTGCCAGCAGCGGAGGGACAGCTCACTATGGCTACACCTTC
>.|TRBV2|TRBJ2-3|.
CASSGGDTQYF
TGTGCCAGCAGCGGAGGAGATACGCAGTATTTT
>.|TRBV5-4|TRBJ2-7|.
CASSPEGRSSYEQYF
TGTGCCAGCAGCCCGGAGGGGAGGAGCTCCTACGAGCAGTACTTC
>.|TRBV5-4|TRBJ2-7|TRBD1
CASSLNRGVSYEQYF
TGTGCCAGCAGCTTGAACAGGGGTGTTTCCTACGAGCAGTACTTC
>medium-sized|TRBV7-6|TRBJ2-5|TRBD1
CASSLDRGQETQYF
TGTGCCAGCAGCCTAGACAGGGGACAAGAGACCCAGTACTTC
>.|TRBV7-6|TRBJ2-6|TRBD1
CASSWDRRSSGANVLTF
TGTGCCAGCAGCTGGGACAGGCGCAGCTCTGGGGCCAACGTCCTGACTTTC
>.|TRBV11-3|TRBJ2-2|.
CASSPSSGNTGELFF
TGTGCCAGCAGCCCGAGTAGCGGGAACACCGGGGAGCTGTTTTTT
>.|TRBV4-1|TRBJ1-6|TRBD1
CASSPDRVTNSPLHF
TGCGCCAGCAGTCCCGACAGGGTTACAAATTCACCCCTCCACTTT
>.|TRBV10-1|TRBJ2-3|.
CASGERDTQYF
TGCGCCAGCGGGGAGCGGGATACGCAGTATTTT
>.|TRBV28|TRBJ1-5|TRBD1
CASSPNPGGGQPQHF
TGTGCCAGCAGCCCAAATCCAGGGGGTGGTCAGCCCCAGCATTTT
>few|TRBV7-9|TRBJ1-1|.
CASSLAANTEAFF
TGTGCCAGCAGCTTAGCAGCGAACACTGAAGCTTTCTTT
>.|TRBV18|TRBJ2-5|.
CASSPGGTQYF
TGTGCCAGCTCACCAGGGGGGACCCAGTACTTC
>.|TRBV5-1|TRBJ1-4|TRBD1
CASRGGQGAVEKLFF
TGCGCCAGCAGGGGAGGACAGGGGGCTGTTGAAAAACTGTTTTTT
>.|TRBV30|TRBJ2-7|TRBD2
CAWSPLAGVSYEQYF
TGTGCCTGGAGCCCACTAGCGGGGGTGTCCTACGAGCAGTACTTC
>.|TRBV21-1|TRBJ1-1|.
CASSKGTMNTEAFF
TGTGCCAGCAGCAAAGGGACAATGAACACTGAAGCTTTCTTT
>.|TRBV14|TRBJ2-1|TRBD2
CASSQDAGVPYNEQFF
TGTGCCAGCAGCCAAGATGCGGGAGTGCCCTACAATGAGCAGTTCTTC
>.|TRBV7-2|TRBJ2-5|.
CASSHHRAQETQYF
TGTGCCAGCAGCCACCACAGGGCCCAAGAGACCCAGTACTTC
>.|TRBV6-1|TRBJ1-2|.
CASSEANYGYTF
TGTGCCAGCAGTGAGGCAAACTATGGCTACACCTTC
>.|TRBV5-5|TRBJ1-2|TRBD1
CASSFWTGIGYTF
TGTGCCAGCAGCTTCTGGACAGGGATTGGCTACACCTTC
>once|TRBV10-2|TRBJ2-3|.
CASSETTDTQYF
TGCGCCAGCAGTGAGACTACAGATACGCAGTATTTT
>.|TRBV6-6|TRBJ2-5|.
CASSSHLALQETQYF
TGTGCCAGCAGTTCTCATCTAGCGTTACAAGAGACCCAGTACTTC
>.|TRBV10-3|TRBJ2-4|TRBD1
CAISEAGGSKNIQYF
TGTGCCATCAGTGAGGCAGGGGGTAGCAAAAACATTCAGTACTTC
>.|TRBV10-1|TRBJ2-3|.
CASSRLGTDTQYF
TGCGCCAGCAGCCGCTTGGGCACAGATACGCAGTATTTT
>.|TRBV27|TRBJ2-3|.
CASSKQGHATQYF
TGTGCCAGCAGTAAACAGGGACACGCAACGCAGTATTTT
>.|TRBV6-5|TRBJ1-1|.
CASSGWAAMNTEAFF
TGTGCCAGCAGTGGTTGGGCAGCCATGAACACTGAAGCTTTCTTT
>.|TRBV2|TRBJ2-7|.
CASSERQNIYEQYF
TGTGCCAGCAGTGAACGGCAGAATATCTACGAGCAGTACTTC